The entry below gives a single TCR beta chain sequence along with its context. Its antigen is currently unknown. This sample is part of a study of CD8+ T cells in alopecia areata. Study-level background: Twice a day, 5 to 10 mg of oral tofacitinib was administered to treated patients. Overall study results and limits: Scalp clonality and expanded CD8+ clones among the top 100 were significantly decreased by tofacitinib.

Treatment indicated: oral pan-JAK inhibitor, 5-10 mg twice daily. It was cDNA, reverse transcribed from extracted RNA, that served as the sequencing template. Assay: immunoSEQ multiplex PCR; the TCRdb copy retains only in-frame clones and omits some. The sample carries 95,000 to 100,000 clones, just under 60% recorded once. This TCR derives from a human donor with alopecia areata. This material consisted of CD8+ T cells sorted from blood, taken at roughly week 55, from a patient treated with tofacitinib.

In DNA, the CDR3 is TGTGCCAGTAGGGGCTGGGAGGGCAATCAGCCCCAGCATTTT. Translated, it gives CASRGWEGNQPQHF. This chain uses TRBV19 with TRBJ1-5; the D is unclear. The CDR3 covers 14 residues. Trimming shortened V by 6 bases and J by 2 bases, and 11 bases separated the two germline ends. The germline gives CDR1 LNHDA, CDR2 SQIVND (reference sequence).